The T cell receptor (beta chain) under discussion was sequenced for a study of cytomegalovirus exposure and HLA in healthy donors. Study at large: The 90 to 150 validation repertoires, a later analysis reported, used the same platform as the approximately 730 repertoires from the first cohort. Study-level points and caveats: The study found most TCR sequences rare, yet found some public TCRs in many donors.

Remarks on this clone: Its antigen is as yet unknown.

Sequencing used immunoSEQ multiplex PCR; TCRdb keeps in-frame clones, though not all of them. The sample lists about 49,000 clones, around nine tenths occurring once. The sequence came from a man between 18 and 29 years old in good health and CMV-seronegative. The sample taken for sequencing was PBMCs.

The CDR3 region has the DNA TGTGCCAGCAGCTTAGCGAGCGGGAGGGCCGAGGAGACCCAGTACTTC. It codes for CASSLASGRAEETQYF. This chain connects TRBV7-2 to TRBJ2-5, with 10 bases fitting TRBD2. After removal of 0 bases from V and 5 bases from J, the junction contained 6 bases not matched to a gene. Per the germline V gene, CDR1 is SGHTA and CDR2 is FQGNSA. There are 16 residues in the CDR3.